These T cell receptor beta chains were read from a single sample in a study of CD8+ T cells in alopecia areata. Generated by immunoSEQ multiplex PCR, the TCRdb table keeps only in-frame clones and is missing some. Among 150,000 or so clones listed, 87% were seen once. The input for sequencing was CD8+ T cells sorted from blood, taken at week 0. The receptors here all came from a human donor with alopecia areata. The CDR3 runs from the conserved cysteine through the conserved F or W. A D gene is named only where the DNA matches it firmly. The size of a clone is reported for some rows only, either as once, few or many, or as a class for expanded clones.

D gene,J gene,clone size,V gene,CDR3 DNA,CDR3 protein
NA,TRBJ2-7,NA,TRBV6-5,TGTGCCAGCAGTTACGGCAGGGGCCTCTACGAGCAGTACTTC,CASSYGRGLYEQYF
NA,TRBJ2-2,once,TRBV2,TGTGCCACCAGTGACCGCCGGGAGACCGGGGAGCTGTTTTTT,CATSDRRETGELFF
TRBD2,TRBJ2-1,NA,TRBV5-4,TGTGCCAGCAGCTTGGAATTCGAGCGGGAGAGCTCCTACAATGAGCAGTTCTTC,CASSLEFERESSYNEQFF
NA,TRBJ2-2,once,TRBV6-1,TGTGCCAGCAGTCAGAGGAGGTCGTCCACCGGGGAGCTGTTTTTT,CASSQRRSSTGELFF
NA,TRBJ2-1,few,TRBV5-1,TGCGCCAGCAGCTTAGAAACAGGGAGCTCCTACAATGAGCAGTTCTTC,CASSLETGSSYNEQFF
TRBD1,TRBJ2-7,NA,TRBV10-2,TGCGCCAGCAGTGAGGTCAGGGGGTCCTACGAGCAGTACTTC,CASSEVRGSYEQYF
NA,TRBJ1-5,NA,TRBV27,TGTGCCAGCAGTTCCATGACAGTTAGTCAGCCCCAGCATTTT,CASSSMTVSQPQHF
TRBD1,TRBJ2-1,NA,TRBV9,TGTGCCAGCAGCGTAGGGACAGGGGGCGATGAGCAGTTCTTC,CASSVGTGGDEQFF
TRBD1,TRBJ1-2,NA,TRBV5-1,TGCGCCAGCAGCTACGGGACAGCCTATGGCTACACCTTC,CASSYGTAYGYTF
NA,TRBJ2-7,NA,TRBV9,TGTGCCAGCAGCGTAGCAGGGGAAGGGTACGAGCAGTACTTC,CASSVAGEGYEQYF
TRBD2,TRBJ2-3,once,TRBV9,TGTGCCAGCAGCGCCCGCACTAGCGGGACCACAGATACGCAGTATTTT,CASSARTSGTTDTQYF
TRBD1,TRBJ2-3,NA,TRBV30,TGTGCCGGAGCTCTGGGACAGGCTAGCACAGATACGCAGTATTTT,CAGALGQASTDTQYF
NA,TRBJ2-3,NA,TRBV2,TGTGCCAGCAGTGAAGGCACCCTCAGGACAGATACGCAGTATTTT,CASSEGTLRTDTQYF
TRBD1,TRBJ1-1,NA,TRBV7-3,TGTGCCAGCAGCCCCGGGACAGGGAGGGAAGCTTTCTTT,CASSPGTGREAFF
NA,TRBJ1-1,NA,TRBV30,TGTGCCTGGAGTTTAACAGAGAACACTGAAGCTTTCTTT,CAWSLTENTEAFF
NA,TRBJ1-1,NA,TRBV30,TGTGCCTGGAGTCACAACACGAACACTGAAGCTTTCTTT,CAWSHNTNTEAFF
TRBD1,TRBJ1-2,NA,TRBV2,TGTGCCAGCAGCGGACAGGGAATCCGGTATGGCTACACCTTC,CASSGQGIRYGYTF
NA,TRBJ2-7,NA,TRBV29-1,TGCAGCGTTGTAGACGACGAGCAGTACTTC,CSVVDDEQYF
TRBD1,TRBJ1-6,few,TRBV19,TGTGCCAGTCTTGGGACAGGGGGCAATAATTCACCCCTCCACTTT,CASLGTGGNNSPLHF
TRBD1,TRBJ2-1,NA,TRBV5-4,TGTGCCAGCAGGGCCGGGACAGGTATCTACAATGAGCAGTTCTTC,CASRAGTGIYNEQFF
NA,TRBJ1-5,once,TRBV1,TGCACCAGCAGCCAAGCCCGACCTACAGGGAATAGCAATCAGCCCCAGCATTTT,CTSSQARPTGNSNQPQHF
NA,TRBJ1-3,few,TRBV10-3,TGTGCCATCAGCCTGAGACGGCACTCTGGAAACACCATATATTTT,CAISLRRHSGNTIYF
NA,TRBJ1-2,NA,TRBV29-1,TGCAGCGTTGATCCCAGTACAGGGCCCTATGGCTACACCTTC,CSVDPSTGPYGYTF
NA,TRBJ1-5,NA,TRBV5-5,TGTGCCAGCAGCCCCGAACGGTATAGCAATCAGCCCCAGCATTTT,CASSPERYSNQPQHF
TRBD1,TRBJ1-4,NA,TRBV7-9,TGTGCCAGCAGCGCGACAGGGGGCAATGAAAAACTGTTTTTT,CASSATGGNEKLFF
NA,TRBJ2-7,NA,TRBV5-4,TGTGCCAGCAGCTTGGAGTATAGGGAGCAGTACTTC,CASSLEYREQYF
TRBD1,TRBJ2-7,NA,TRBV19,TGTGCCAGTAGTTGGAATTCAGGGGGTTCCTACGAGCAGTACTTC,CASSWNSGGSYEQYF
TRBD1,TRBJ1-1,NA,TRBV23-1,TGCGCCAGCAGTCCAACACCTCGACAGGGACCTGAAGCTTTCTTT,CASSPTPRQGPEAFF
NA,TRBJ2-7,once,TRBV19,TGTGCCAGTAGTATAATGGATGGGAGGTACGAGCAGTACTTC,CASSIMDGRYEQYF
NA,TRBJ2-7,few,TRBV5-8,TGTGCCAGCAGCCAAGATCCCGGCCCCTACGAGCAGTACTTC,CASSQDPGPYEQYF
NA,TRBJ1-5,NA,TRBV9,TGTGCCAGCAGCGTAGGTGCAGGACTCAATCAGCCCCAGCATTTT,CASSVGAGLNQPQHF
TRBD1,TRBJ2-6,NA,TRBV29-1,TGCAGCGTTGAAGATTGGGACAGCTCCTCTGGGGCCAACGTCCTGACTTTC,CSVEDWDSSSGANVLTF
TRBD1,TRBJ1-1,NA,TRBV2,TGTGCCAGCATCCTCCAGGGGGAGAACACTGAAGCTTTCTTT,CASILQGENTEAFF
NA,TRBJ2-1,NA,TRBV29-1,TGCAGCGAAGTGGGCCAGCACAATGAGCAGTTCTTC,CSEVGQHNEQFF
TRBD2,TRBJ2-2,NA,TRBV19,TGTGCCAGTAGTTTGATAGCGGGATATATCACCGGGGAGCTGTTTTTT,CASSLIAGYITGELFF
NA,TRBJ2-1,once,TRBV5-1,TGCGCCAGCAGCTTGGGAGCTGACAATGAGCAGTTCTTC,CASSLGADNEQFF
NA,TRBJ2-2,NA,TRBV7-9,TGTGCCAGCAGCTTGGGGGTCCTAGTGAACACCGGGGAGCTGTTTTTT,CASSLGVLVNTGELFF
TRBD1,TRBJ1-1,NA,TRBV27,TGTGCCAGCAGTCCCCGGGACAGGGCGAACACTGAAGCTTTCTTT,CASSPRDRANTEAFF
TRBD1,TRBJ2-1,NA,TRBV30,TGTGCCTGGAGTGTAGGTTTGATCGGACAGGGGAACTACAATGAGCAGTTCTTC,CAWSVGLIGQGNYNEQFF
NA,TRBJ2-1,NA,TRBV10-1,TGCGCCAGCAGTGATGGAGGGGATCCCTACAATGAGCAGTTCTTC,CASSDGGDPYNEQFF
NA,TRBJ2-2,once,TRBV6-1,TGTGCCAGCAATATGGGATACACCGGGGAGCTGTTTTTT,CASNMGYTGELFF
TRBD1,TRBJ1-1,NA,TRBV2,TGTGCCAGCAGGGAGGGACAGGGGAGGCCTGAAGCTTTCTTT,CASREGQGRPEAFF
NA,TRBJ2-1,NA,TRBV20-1,TGCAGTGCTAGGTGGGGCAATGAGCAGTTCTTC,CSARWGNEQFF
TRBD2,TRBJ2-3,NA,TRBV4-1,TGCGCCAGCAGCCAAGCAGCGGGGGGTCGCACAGATACGCAGTATTTT,CASSQAAGGRTDTQYF
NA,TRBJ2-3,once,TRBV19,TGTGCCAGTAGTTTGGGGCTTATACCACTACGTAGCACAGATACGCAGTATTTT,CASSLGLIPLRSTDTQYF
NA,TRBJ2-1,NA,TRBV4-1,TGCGCCAGCAGCCTAAGAGGAGGGGAGGATGAGCAGTTCTTC,CASSLRGGEDEQFF
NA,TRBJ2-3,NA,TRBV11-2,TGTGCCAGCAGCGAGAATTATGGTAGCACAGATACGCAGTATTTT,CASSENYGSTDTQYF
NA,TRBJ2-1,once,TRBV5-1,TGCGCCAGCAGCTACTCCATGGAGCAGTTCTTC,CASSYSMEQFF
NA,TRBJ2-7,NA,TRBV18,TGTGCCAGCTCACCACCGGGGGTGGGGGACTCCTACGAGCAGTACTTC,CASSPPGVGDSYEQYF
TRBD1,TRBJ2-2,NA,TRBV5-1,TGCGCCAGCAGCGTTGGGACAGAGAACACCGGGGAGCTGTTTTTT,CASSVGTENTGELFF
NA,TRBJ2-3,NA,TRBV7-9,TGTGCCAGCAGCCCTACACCAGGGGGCACAGATACGCAGTATTTT,CASSPTPGGTDTQYF
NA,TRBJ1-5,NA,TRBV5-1,TGCGCCAGCAGCTTGCAGCCGGGGAATCAGCCCCAGCATTTT,CASSLQPGNQPQHF
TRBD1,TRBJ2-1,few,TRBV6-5,TGTGCCAGCAGGGACAGGGGAGCGTCCTACAATGAGCAGTTCTTC,CASRDRGASYNEQFF